A selection of T cell receptor beta chains follows, all from one sample in a study of breast tumors, draining lymph nodes, adjacent tissues. TCRdb re-called the multiplex PCR reads with MiXCR, one entry per CDR3 protein. This table has approximately 130,000 distinct CDR3 sequences, 20% to 25% appearing once. Source material: axillary lymph node tissue. The receptor source for this set is a female donor with breast cancer. Some clones in this sample may be carry-over from other donors' samples. The CDR3 runs from the conserved cysteine through the conserved F or W. D genes are given only for firm matches. Rows give clone size only sometimes, using once, few, many, or a class for an expanded clone.

D: TRBD2
J: TRBJ2-1
size: .
V: TRBV18
CDR3: CASSPVLADFYNEPFF
DNA: TGTGCCAGCTCACCGGTACTAGCGGACTTCTACAATGAGCCGTTCTTC

D: TRBD1
J: TRBJ2-2
size: few
V: TRBV6-2/TRBV6-3
CDR3: CASSPKGALNTGELFF
DNA: TGTGCCAGCAGTCCAAAGGGGGCACTGAACACCGGGGAGCTGTTTTTT

D: TRBD1
J: TRBJ2-7
size: many
V: TRBV27
CDR3: CASSRQGPFYEQYF
DNA: TGTGCCAGCAGCCGACAGGGGCCCTTCTACGAGCAGTACTTC

D: TRBD1
J: TRBJ1-6
size: many
V: TRBV6-6
CDR3: CASSGTGGYNSPLHF
DNA: TGTGCCAGCAGTGGGACAGGGGGCTATAATTCACCCCTCCACTTT

D: .
J: TRBJ2-3
size: many
V: TRBV19
CDR3: CASSIEPGGNTQYF
DNA: TGTGCCAGTAGTATAGAACCAGGTGGGAATACGCAGTATTTT

D: TRBD1
J: TRBJ2-3
size: many
V: TRBV19
CDR3: CAIIAGTGFGVDTQYF
DNA: TGTGCCATCATCGCCGGGACAGGGTTTGGTGTTGATACGCAGTATTTT

D: .
J: TRBJ1-5
size: .
V: TRBV7-2
CDR3: CASSLASWGGRRGPDTQHF
DNA: TGTGCCAGCAGCTTAGCGAGTTGGGGAGGCAGGAGGGGCCCAGATACGCAGCATTTT

D: .
J: TRBJ1-4
size: many
V: TRBV7-2
CDR3: CASSLGLGSIEKLFF
DNA: TGTGCCAGCAGCTTAGGTCTAGGGTCAATCGAAAAACTGTTTTTT

D: .
J: TRBJ1-2
size: many
V: TRBV6-5
CDR3: CASSYSFGTNYGYTF
DNA: TGTGCCAGCAGTTACTCGTTTGGGACCAACTATGGCTACACCTTC

D: TRBD1
J: TRBJ2-2
size: .
V: TRBV29-1
CDR3: CSVDRGPGELFF
DNA: TGCAGCGTGGATAGGGGGCCCGGGGAGCTGTTTTTT

D: TRBD2
J: TRBJ2-7
size: many
V: TRBV27
CDR3: CASSVGLAGVRYF
DNA: TGTGCCAGCAGTGTCGGACTAGCGGGAGTGCGGTACTTC

D: .
J: TRBJ1-2
size: many
V: TRBV20-1
CDR3: CSARDGSRTNYGYTF
DNA: TGCAGTGCTAGAGATGGGAGCAGGACGAACTATGGCTACACCTTC

D: .
J: TRBJ2-5
size: many
V: TRBV7-9
CDR3: CASSFSSQAAGTQYF
DNA: TGTGCCAGCAGTTTTTCGAGCCAGGCGGCAGGGACCCAGTACTTC

D: TRBD2
J: TRBJ2-5
size: many
V: TRBV14
CDR3: CASSQDRGTKLQETQYF
DNA: TGTGCCAGCAGCCAAGATCGCGGGACTAAATTGCAAGAGACCCAGTACTTC

D: .
J: TRBJ1-2
size: many
V: TRBV7-9
CDR3: CASRGSKGSYGYTF
DNA: TGTGCCAGCAGAGGCTCTAAGGGATCCTATGGCTACACCTTC

D: TRBD2
J: TRBJ2-3
size: many
V: TRBV20-1
CDR3: CSARATGGRADTQYF
DNA: TGCAGTGCTAGAGCGACGGGAGGGCGAGCGGATACGCAGTATTTT

D: .
J: TRBJ1-5
size: many
V: TRBV10-3
CDR3: CAISDGTSDSNQPQHF
DNA: TGTGCCATCAGTGATGGGACGTCGGATAGCAATCAGCCCCAGCATTTT

D: .
J: TRBJ2-5
size: .
V: TRBV7-6
CDR3: CASTSPAQETQYF
DNA: TGTGCCAGCACCTCCCCGGCCCAAGAGACCCAGTACTTC

D: .
J: TRBJ2-7
size: many
V: TRBV12-3/TRBV12-4
CDR3: CASSPTRRSSYEQYF
DNA: TGTGCCAGCAGCCCAACTAGGCGTAGCTCCTACGAGCAGTACTTC

D: .
J: TRBJ2-7
size: many
V: TRBV6-1
CDR3: CASGEGVEQYF
DNA: TGTGCCAGCGGGGAAGGGGTGGAGCAGTACTTC

D: .
J: TRBJ2-7
size: many
V: TRBV29-1
CDR3: CSVATDYEQYF
DNA: TGCAGCGTTGCAACCGATTACGAGCAGTACTTC

D: TRBD2
J: TRBJ2-3
size: many
V: TRBV4-3
CDR3: CASSQNSGGRTDTQYF
DNA: TGCGCCAGCAGCCAAAATAGCGGGGGTCGCACAGATACGCAGTATTTT

D: TRBD2
J: TRBJ2-1
size: many
V: TRBV20-1
CDR3: CSAQGLALWGYNEQFF
DNA: TGCAGTGCTCAAGGACTAGCGTTATGGGGATACAATGAGCAGTTCTTC

D: TRBD2
J: TRBJ2-7
size: many
V: TRBV20-1
CDR3: CSARGAGFSYEQYF
DNA: TGCAGTGCTAGAGGAGCGGGGTTCTCCTACGAGCAGTACTTC

D: TRBD1
J: TRBJ2-3
size: .
V: TRBV30
CDR3: CAWSPGTGKGDTQYF
DNA: TGTGCCTGGAGCCCTGGGACAGGGAAGGGAGATACGCAGTATTTT

D: TRBD1
J: TRBJ2-3
size: few
V: TRBV27
CDR3: CASSSRQGSDTQYF
DNA: TGTGCCAGCAGTTCTCGACAGGGGTCAGATACGCAGTATTTT

D: .
J: TRBJ2-1
size: many
V: TRBV20-1
CDR3: CSARLFGGAVINEQFF
DNA: TGCAGTGCTAGATTGTTTGGGGGCGCAGTGATCAATGAGCAGTTCTTC

D: .
J: TRBJ2-1
size: .
V: TRBV19
CDR3: CASSIDGPSRSSYNEQFF
DNA: TGTGCCAGTAGTATAGACGGCCCTTCTAGGAGCTCCTACAATGAGCAGTTCTTC

D: .
J: TRBJ2-7
size: many
V: TRBV11-2
CDR3: CASSLIGTHTYEQYF
DNA: TGTGCCAGCAGCTTAATAGGGACCCACACCTACGAGCAGTACTTC

D: TRBD1
J: TRBJ2-1
size: many
V: TRBV6-6
CDR3: CASSRWTGNEQFF
DNA: TGTGCCAGCAGTCGATGGACAGGGAATGAGCAGTTCTTC

D: TRBD2
J: TRBJ2-3
size: many
V: TRBV3-1
CDR3: CASSQGAGGPDTQYF
DNA: TGTGCCAGCAGCCAAGGGGCGGGAGGCCCAGATACGCAGTATTTT

D: .
J: TRBJ2-5
size: many
V: TRBV6-1
CDR3: CASSVQAQETQYF
DNA: TGTGCCAGCAGTGTTCAGGCCCAAGAGACCCAGTACTTC

D: .
J: TRBJ2-1
size: .
V: TRBV20-1
CDR3: CSATDYYNEQFF
DNA: TGCAGTGCGACGGACTATTACAATGAGCAGTTCTTC

D: .
J: TRBJ2-3
size: many
V: TRBV27
CDR3: CASSLQGMNTDTQYF
DNA: TGTGCCAGCAGTTTACAGGGGATGAACACAGATACGCAGTATTTT

D: .
J: TRBJ2-1
size: many
V: TRBV6-5
CDR3: CASRRGSSYNEQFF
DNA: TGTGCCAGCCGTCGCGGAAGCTCCTACAATGAGCAGTTCTTC

D: .
J: TRBJ2-1
size: many
V: TRBV7-9
CDR3: CASSIPSSVTGLSSSYNEQFF
DNA: TGTGCCAGCAGCATCCCTTCGTCAGTGACAGGACTAAGCAGCTCCTACAATGAGCAGTTCTTC

D: .
J: TRBJ1-3
size: few
V: TRBV5-5
CDR3: CASKLGPSGNTIHF
DNA: TGTGCCAGCAAGTTGGGACCCTCTGGAAACACCATACATTTT

D: TRBD2
J: TRBJ2-3
size: many
V: TRBV7-3
CDR3: CASSLIGTTHSNTDTQYF
DNA: TGTGCCAGCAGCTTAATTGGGACTACCCATTCTAACACAGATACGCAGTATTTT